This passage covers 8 T cell receptor beta chains from one sample sequenced in a study of T cell changes during pregnancy in multiple sclerosis. The table came from immunoSEQ multiplex PCR; TCRdb's copy has only in-frame clones and leaves some out. The repertoire has under 80,000 clones, 80% to 95% of them found once; the top ten carry about 2.3%. Sequencing was performed on peripheral blood, taken before pregnancy. The source is a female donor with multiple sclerosis, enrolled in a pregnancy study.

The chain carries TRBV2 and TRBJ2-3, with 9 bases matching TRBD1. This CDR3 is built from 16 residues. The J segment lost 7 bases and the V segment lost 4 bases, leaving 12 bases of the junction unmatched. Looked up from germline, CDR1 is SNHLY and CDR2 is FYNNEI. CDR3 sequence: CASSGTGQGRTYTQYF. The DNA of the CDR3 is TGTGCCAGCAGTGGAACGGGACAGGGCAGAACTTATACGCAGTATTTT.

By proportion, this clone is medium-sized (0.01 to 0.1%). The gene calls are TRBV18 and TRBJ2-5, with 7 bases aligning to TRBD1. Germline-derived CDR1 and CDR2 are KGHSH and LQKENI. The CDR3 covers 17 residues. V shed 3 bases, J shed 2 bases, and the junction held 12 bases outside the gene matches. The chain's CDR3 is CASSPFLGQAPQETQYF. CDR3 bases: TGTGCCAGCTCACCCTTTTTAGGACAGGCGCCTCAAGAGACCCAGTACTTC.

CDR3 DNA sequence: TGTGCCAGCAGTTACCATATCGAGTCCCGGGACAGGGGCGGGAACTATGGCTACACCTTC. Translated, it gives CASSYHIESRDRGGNYGYTF. The chain recombines TRBV28 with TRBJ1-2; 10 bases map to TRBD1. This CDR3 has 20 amino acids. In germline, CDR1 is MDHEN, CDR2 SYDVKM. V shed 4 bases, J shed 2 bases, and the junction held 19 bases outside the gene matches.

This clone was detected only once. The gene calls are TRBV9 and TRBJ2-1, with 7 bases matching TRBD2. This CDR3 contains 17 residues. In germline, CDR1 is SGDLS, CDR2 YYNGEE. V shed 2 bases, J shed 5 bases, and the junction held 13 bases outside the gene matches. CDR3 in amino acids: CASSVWGGGGTNNEQFF. CDR3 bases: TGTGCCAGCAGCGTCTGGGGGGGAGGCGGTACCAACAATGAGCAGTTCTTC.

The chain links TRBV19 to TRBJ1-1; D not certain. Per germline, CDR1 LNHDA and CDR2 SQIVND (reference sequence). The CDR3 spans 14 residues. Deletions cut 5 bases from V and 4 bases from J, with 14 bases between. The CDR3 spells CASSSRMLSTEAFF. CDR3 nucleotides: TGTGCCAGTAGTTCACGCATGCTGAGCACTGAAGCTTTCTTT. The full variable domain, rest sourced from reference TRBV19 and TRBJ1-1, is DGGITQSPKYLFRKEGQNVTLSCEQNLNHDAMYWYRQDPGQGLRLIYYSQIVNDFQKGDIAEGYSVSREKKESFPLTVTSAQKNPTAFYLCASSSRMLSTEAFFGQGTRLTVV.

The V and J genes are TRBV5-4 and TRBJ2-1; D not certain. V was clipped by 4 bases and J by 7 bases, with 9 bases between them. Per germline, CDR1 SGHNT and CDR2 YYREEE (reference sequence). CDR3 size: 12 residues. The CDR3 DNA reads as TGTGCCAGCAGCCCCAGTGTGAATGAGCAGTTCTTC. It is translated as CASSPSVNEQFF.

This rearrangement joins TRBV6-5 to TRBJ1-5; maybe TRBD1 (5 bases). This CDR3 region has 15 residues. Trimming pared 7 bases from V and 2 bases from J, leaving 15 bases between. In germline, CDR1 is MNHEY, CDR2 SVGAGI. The CDR3 bases are TGTGCCAGCACCGCAGGGTTTAAGGGCAATCAGCCCCAGCATTTT. It yields the protein CASTAGFKGNQPQHF.

As for this clone: One end of the junction fails to match germline, which may point to a read error. V and J are TRBV2 and TRBJ2-3; 11 bases agree with TRBD2. CDR1 SNHLY and CDR2 FYNNEI come from the germline V gene. The CDR3 extends over 15 amino acids. CDR3 nucleotide sequence: TGTGCCAGCCACCTAGCGGGAGGAACCACAAATACGCAGTATTTT. Translation: CASHLAGGTTNTQYF.